The 9 T cell receptor beta chains given below trace back to one sample, sequenced in a study of Ad26.COV2.S vaccination and SARS-CoV-2 variants. TCRdb's copy holds only in-frame clones and misses some; the assay was immunoSEQ multiplex PCR. Of approximately 420,000 clones in the sample, approximately 90% were seen once. Treatment denoted: around 19 received Ad26.COV2.S at low or high dose, single or two shots; several received placebo; per-sample allocation not given. It was on day 63 after the first vaccine or placebo injection that samples were taken. The sample here was peripheral blood, taken in a trial of Ad26.COV2.S vaccine versus placebo. The receptors were gathered from a person aged 18-60 years who received the Ad26.COV2.S COVID-19 vaccine or a placebo.

This chain links TRBV7-9 with TRBJ1-2, with a weak D call TRBD1 (5 bases). The CDR3 loop spans 15 amino acids. In germline, CDR1 is SEHNR, CDR2 FQNEAQ (reference sequence). The ends were cut back, 7 bases at V and 2 bases at J, with 17 bases in the middle. CDR3 bases: TGTGCCAGCAACCAGGGACTGCGGAAGAACTATGGCTACACCTTC. Encoded protein: CASNQGLRKNYGYTF. The variable domain in full, with the rest retrieved from reference TRBV7-9 and TRBJ1-2, is DTGVSQNPRHKITKRGQNVTFRCDPISEHNRLYWYRQTLGQGPEFLTYFQNEAQLEKSRLLSDRFSAERPKGSFSTLEIQRTEQGDSAMYLCASNQGLRKNYGYTFGSGTRLTVV.

This chain links TRBV3-1 (or the pseudogene TRBV3-2) with TRBJ2-7; D is unclear. V shed 0 bases and J shed 0 bases, with 6 bases lying between them. The CDR3 consists of 14 residues. Germline CDR1 reads LGHDT; CDR2 reads YNNKEL (reference sequence). The CDR3 is CASSQDGVSYEQYF. As DNA, the CDR3 is TGTGCCAGCAGCCAAGATGGGGTCTCCTACGAGCAGTACTTC.

The V and J genes are TRBV12-3 or TRBV12-4 and TRBJ1-5; D is ambiguous. The CDR3 runs to 12 residues. V lost 8 bases and J 6 bases, leaving 11 bases between the germline ends. CDR3 amino acids: CASRARGQPQHF. The CDR3 nucleotides read TGTGCCAGCCGCGCTCGGGGTCAGCCCCAGCATTTT.

The V call is TRBV9, the J call TRBJ2-5, with TRBD1 identical over 9 bases. The J segment lost 5 bases and the V segment lost 0 bases, leaving 5 bases of the junction unmatched. The CDR3 is 15 amino acids. Germline V lookup: CDR1 SGDLS, CDR2 YYNGEE. CDR3: CASSVDLGQGETQYF. The CDR3 nucleotides read TGTGCCAGCAGCGTAGACCTTGGACAGGGGGAGACCCAGTACTTC.

J is TRBJ2-7 and V is TRBV12-3 or TRBV12-4; D is perhaps TRBD1 or TRBD2 (5 bases each). V was trimmed by 6 bases and J by 5 bases, leaving 14 bases between them. The CDR3 is 13 residues long. CDR3: CASRQSGADEQYF. The CDR3 DNA follows: TGTGCCAGCAGACAATCCGGGGCGGACGAGCAGTACTTC.

This sequence joins TRBV7-9 and TRBJ2-7; D possibly corresponds to TRBD2 (5 bases). V was cut by 1 base and J by 2 bases, with 9 bases left in between. Germline V gene data show CDR1 as SEHNR and CDR2 as FQNEAQ (reference sequence). The CDR3 totals 14 residues. Written as DNA, the CDR3 is TGTGCCAGCAGCTTAGGGGAAGCGGCCTACGAGCAGTACTTC. Protein product: CASSLGEAAYEQYF.

The rearrangement joins TRBV7-8 to TRBJ1-1; D not resolved. The germline CDR1 and CDR2 sequences are SGHVS and FQNEAQ. The CDR3 has 15 amino acids. V was cut by 5 bases and J by 0 bases, with 13 bases left in between. The CDR3 here is CASSITWALNTEAFF. Written as DNA, the CDR3 is TGTGCCAGCAGCATCACGTGGGCCCTGAACACTGAAGCTTTCTTT.

The chain joins TRBV4-3 to TRBJ2-2; 7 bases fit TRBD1. The junction had 11 bases not matched to a gene; V was cut back by 1 base and J by 6 bases. This CDR3 contains 17 residues. The V gene's germline CDR1 is LGHNA and CDR2 YSLEER. CDR3 sequence reads: CASSQVHRGFPPGELFF. The DNA of the CDR3 is TGCGCCAGCAGCCAAGTGCACAGGGGATTCCCTCCCGGGGAGCTGTTTTTT.

The J gene is TRBJ1-5, the V gene TRBV4-3; D is unresolved. The ends were cut back, 0 bases at V and 3 bases at J, with 9 bases in the middle. In germline, CDR1 is LGHNA, CDR2 YSLEER. The CDR3 loop spans 15 amino acids. The CDR3 sequence is CASSQDTGFNQPQHF. CDR3 coding DNA: TGCGCCAGCAGCCAAGATACGGGGTTCAATCAGCCCCAGCATTTT.